One sample yielded the 14 T cell receptor beta chains listed below, sequenced in a study of T cell repertoires in cytomegalovirus infection. Each CDR3 protein gets one entry after TCRdb re-called the reads with MiXCR. The table lists about 740,000 distinct CDR3 sequences, 35% to 40% of them singletons. Sequenced material: PBMCs. Source of these receptors: a human donor in good health (CMV status not recorded). Some clones in this sample may be carry-over from other donors' samples.

The chain employs TRBV6-5 and TRBJ1-2, with D unresolved. Germline CDR1 reads MNHEY; CDR2 reads SVGAGI. The CDR3 length is 10 residues. V shed 10 bases and J shed 8 bases, with 11 bases lying between them. CDR3 loop: CATQAAGYTF. In nucleotides, the CDR3 is TGTGCCACCCAGGCGGCGGGCTACACCTTC.

The gene calls are TRBV2 and TRBJ1-5; perhaps TRBD1 as D (5 bases). Germline loops: CDR1 SNHLY, CDR2 FYNNEI. The CDR3 spans 14 residues. Deletions cut 6 bases from V and 12 bases from J, with 21 bases between. In DNA, the CDR3 is TGTGCCAGCAGCGCTAAACGGGGGAAGAAGCACCAGCATTTT. Its translation is CASSAKRGKKHQHF.

The chain is built from TRBV12-3 or TRBV12-4 and TRBJ2-5, with a tentative D call TRBD2 (5 bases). This CDR3 spans 16 amino acids. Trimming pared 5 bases from V and 4 bases from J, leaving 20 bases between. The CDR3 here is CASSNPEGTPGETQYF. The CDR3 DNA reads TGTGCCAGCAGTAACCCTGAGGGCACTCCGGGAGAGACCCAGTACTTC.

This sequence joins TRBV20-1 and TRBJ2-2; possible D gene TRBD1, 6 bases. Trimming took off 2 bases at V and 6 bases at J, with 16 bases between the two ends. The CDR3 sequence is 15 residues long. Germline CDR1 DFQATT, CDR2 SNEGSKA (reference sequence). CDR3 region: CSARLSRGRSGELFF. The CDR3, as DNA: TGCAGTGCTAGACTTTCCAGGGGAAGATCCGGGGAGCTGTTTTTT.

This clonotype has more than one count but fewer than ten. The J gene is TRBJ1-5, the V gene TRBV19; 7 positions match TRBD1. Germline trimming cut 9 bases from V and 5 bases from J; bases unmatched to any gene: 7. The length of the CDR3 is 13 residues. CDR1 and CDR2 from the germline V gene are LNHDA and SQIVND (reference sequence). The CDR3 DNA sequence: TGTGCCAGCACAGACAGGGTTCATCAGCCCCAGCATTTT. Protein: CASTDRVHQPQHF.

This clonotype was counted ten times or more. V usage is TRBV2 and J usage is TRBJ2-7; TRBD2 agrees at 13 bases. Germline V gene sequence: CDR1 SNHLY, CDR2 FYNNEI. The CDR3 loop spans 16 amino acids. Unmatched junction bases numbered 6, after V lost 7 bases and J lost 0 bases. CDR3 residues: CASKGLAGDSSYEQYF. DNA of the CDR3: TGTGCCAGCAAAGGACTAGCGGGAGACAGCTCCTACGAGCAGTACTTC.

The sample holds many counts of this clonotype. The chain combines TRBV28 with TRBJ1-2, with D possibly matching TRBD1 (5 bases). This CDR3 has 12 amino acids. Trimming took off 2 bases at V and 5 bases at J, with 6 bases between the two ends. Germline assignment: CDR1 MDHEN and CDR2 SYDVKM. As DNA, the CDR3 is TGTGCCAGCAGTTTAGCAGGGTATGGCTACACCTTC. Translation gives CASSLAGYGYTF.

The CDR3 here is CASYDRGNTDTQYF. CDR3 bases: TGTGCCAGCTACGACAGGGGGAACACAGATACGCAGTATTTT. The chain links TRBV28 to TRBJ2-3; 9 bases match TRBD1. The V gene's germline CDR1 is MDHEN and CDR2 SYDVKM. Losses at the gene ends were 8 bases for V and 2 bases for J; bases not matched to a gene: 5. The CDR3 length is 14 residues.

Regarding this clonotype: Germline and junction disagree at one end, which may indicate a read error. The V call is TRBV12-3 or TRBV12-4, the J call TRBJ1-5; D gene ambiguous. This CDR3 comprises 14 residues. This CDR3 reads CASRASSENQPKHF. The DNA for the CDR3 is TGTGCCAGCAGGGCATCTTCAGAGAACCAGCCCAAGCATTTT.

The genes are TRBV29-1 and TRBJ2-5, with D possibly being TRBD1 (5 bases). There are 12 residues in the CDR3. CDR1 is SQVTM and CDR2 is ANQGSEA in the germline V gene. Trimming took off 7 bases at V and 9 bases at J, with 18 bases between the two ends. CDR3 in DNA: TGCAGCGAACGGTCTGCCCTGGGGCCCCAGTACTTC. Protein sequence: CSERSALGPQYF. The whole variable domain, filled in from reference TRBV29-1 and TRBJ2-5, reads SAVISQKPSRDICQRGTSLTIQCQVDSQVTMMFWYRQQPGQSLTLIATANQGSEATYESGFVIDKFPISRPNLTFSTLTVSNMSPEDSSIYLCSERSALGPQYFGPGTRLLVL.

In its sample, this clonotype was seen a few times. CDR3 nucleotide sequence: TGTGCCAGCATTCGGGACAGGGGGAACGAGCAGTACTTC. Translated, it gives CASIRDRGNEQYF. V gene TRBV2 combines with J gene TRBJ2-7; TRBD1 matches 11 bases. Looked up from germline, CDR1 is SNHLY and CDR2 is FYNNEI. The V and J ends lost 7 bases and 5 bases, in that order; junction bases with no gene match: 4. The CDR3 loop spans 13 amino acids.

This clonotype has a count of ten or more. The genes are TRBV7-9 and TRBJ2-3; D remains ambiguous. CDR3 size: 13 residues. The germline V gene has CDR1 SEHNR and CDR2 FQNEAQ (reference sequence). V shed 5 bases and J shed 6 bases, with 12 bases lying between them. CDR3 sequence (DNA): TGTGCCAGCAGCACGGACCCTGGGGATACGCAGTATTTT. Its translation is CASSTDPGDTQYF.

This clonotype was detected a few times. The rearrangement uses TRBV12-3 or TRBV12-4 and TRBJ2-3; 8 bases agree with TRBD1. Losses at the gene ends were 6 bases for V and 3 bases for J; bases not matched to a gene: 8. CDR3 length: 15 residues. In DNA, the CDR3 is TGTGCCAGCAGGGAGCAGGGGGCGGGAACAGATACGCAGTATTTT. This codes for CASREQGAGTDTQYF.

The chain has TRBV7-2 and TRBJ2-1, with unresolved D. CDR1 is SGHTA and CDR2 is FQGNSA in the germline V gene. This CDR3 region has 13 residues. The ends were cut back, 2 bases at V and 6 bases at J, with 8 bases in the middle. The CDR3 sequence is CASSLRTINEQFF. Written as DNA, the CDR3 is TGTGCCAGCAGCTTAAGGACGATCAATGAGCAGTTCTTC.